This T cell receptor (beta chain) appears in the sequencing data of a study of blood T cells in healthy people across ages. General study results and limits: Roughly linear declines in TCR beta diversity per million T cells occurred with age. Relative to aged donors, long-lived donors carried more naive CD4+ cells and displayed higher diversity.

Through a sample-barcoded 5' primer and a J-beta primer mix, a second PCR was run for roughly 7 to 11 cycles. The yield of each sample was at least 2.5 million CDR3-containing paired-end reads. TCRdb called the 5' RACE reads again in MiXCR, with one record for every CDR3 protein. Among over 600,000 distinct CDR3 sequences listed, roughly 56% were seen once. No fewer than 7 million PBMCs went into each sample. Comment on this clonotype: Its antigen is currently unknown.

Source material: blood. This TCR came from a man aged 35 to 55 in good health.

This CDR3 reads CSARTLARENEQFF. As DNA, the CDR3 is TGCAGCGCCCGAACGCTAGCGCGGGAAAATGAGCAGTTCTTC. V and J are TRBV29-1 and TRBJ2-1; D perhaps matches TRBD2 (6 bases). This CDR3 comprises 14 residues. Looked up from germline, CDR1 is SQVTM and CDR2 is ANQGSEA. V lost 7 bases and J 7 bases, leaving 20 bases between the germline ends.